The 17 T cell receptor beta chains below come from one sample, sequenced in a study of T cells in women clearing cervical HPV infection. Repertoires were generated with immunoSEQ multiplex PCR, while TCRdb's copy carries only in-frame clones and drops some. This sample's clone table lists 20,000 to 25,000 clones. The sequenced sample was blood buffy coat. Receptor source: a woman aged 18-69 years with a cervical HPV16 infection that either progressed to CIN3+ or cleared (not recorded which).

CDR3 residues: CASSLGYTVGAYYEQYF. CDR3 DNA, as far as it was read: TGCGCCAGCAGCTTGGGCTATACAGTGGGGGCCTACTACGAG. The chain recombines TRBV5-1 with TRBJ2-7, with TRBD1 as a possible D gene (6 bases). Coverage ceases 3 residues before the CDR3 finishes, and the germline J gene fills in the end. Germline-derived CDR1 and CDR2 are SGHRS and YFSETQ. CDR3 size: 17 residues. V dropped 0 bases and J dropped 3 bases, with 19 bases sitting between them.

As for this clone: The read is 3 residues too short to cover the CDR3 end, so that end is filled in from the germline J gene. This rearrangement joins TRBV20-1 to TRBJ2-1, with 16 positions matching TRBD2. The V and J ends lost 1 base and 3 bases, in that order; junction bases with no gene match: 3. There are 17 residues in the CDR3. Germline V lookup: CDR1 DFQATT, CDR2 SNEGSKA (reference sequence). Here the CDR3 reads CSARAGLAGGFYNEQFF. Incomplete CDR3 DNA: TGCAGTGCTAGAGCGGGACTAGCGGGGGGGTTCTACAATGAG.

In the case of this clone: The read ends 3 residues shy of where the CDR3 ends; the end is completed using the germline J gene. This chain links TRBV7-3 with TRBJ2-3; D possibly corresponds to TRBD2 (5 bases). The CDR3 is 17 residues long. Germline CDR1 and CDR2: SGHTA and FQGTGA. V lost 3 bases to trimming and J lost 6 bases, with 22 bases between them. The CDR3 loop reads CASSLGTTGLIRDTQYF. CDR3 DNA, as far as it was read: TGTGCCAGCAGCTTGGGCACCACCGGACTTATTAGGGATACG.

In the case of this clone: The CDR3 end falls 3 residues outside the read, so it is completed with the germline J gene. The chain has TRBV18 and TRBJ1-2, with 7 positions matching TRBD1. The CDR3 runs 13 residues. Germline V lookup: CDR1 KGHSH, CDR2 LQKENI. Trimming removed 4 bases from V and 2 bases from J; junction bases left unmatched: 1. CDR3 in amino acids: CASSQGQNYGYTF. Partial CDR3 DNA: TGTGCCAGCTCACAGGGACAGAACTATGGC.

Of note for this clone: The read terminates 3 residues ahead of where the CDR3 ends, so the germline J gene completes it. J is TRBJ1-6 and V is TRBV2; no firm D call. The CDR3 covers 17 residues. CDR1 SNHLY and CDR2 FYNNEI come from the germline V gene. V dropped 2 bases and J dropped 4 bases, with 15 bases sitting between them. This chain's CDR3 is CASSEIQAAGYNSPLHF. The part of the CDR3 DNA that was read is TGTGCCAGCAGTGAAATCCAAGCAGCAGGATATAATTCACCC.

A word on this clone: The read terminates 3 residues ahead of where the CDR3 ends, so the germline J gene completes it. The V and J genes are TRBV5-4 and TRBJ2-7, with a weak D call TRBD2 (6 bases). The CDR3 has 14 residues. CDR1 and CDR2 (germline): SGHNT, YYREEE (reference sequence). V lost 4 bases, J lost 6 bases, and 17 bases lay in between. Incomplete CDR3 DNA: TGTGCCAGCAGCGCCGGACTACTGGGCGGCGAG. Residues: CASSAGLLGGE. The full CDR3 protein reads CASSAGLLGGEQYF.

Note on this clone: From the germline J gene comes the end of the CDR3, since the read stops 3 residues before it. This same CDR3 is encoded by further DNA sequences in the sample. V is TRBV18 and J is TRBJ2-1; TRBD1 matches 12 bases. This CDR3 is 16 amino acids long. V gave up 3 bases and J gave up 7 bases; unmatched junction bases: 7. Per germline, CDR1 KGHSH and CDR2 LQKENI. The CDR3 bases that were read are TGTGCCAGCTCACCTGACCGGGACAGGGGGCATAATGAG. It yields the protein CASSPDRDRGHNE. The whole CDR3 region reads CASSPDRDRGHNEQFF.

Concerning this clone itself: The read falls 3 residues short of the CDR3 end, and the missing part is taken from the germline J gene. V is TRBV14 and J is TRBJ2-1, with 9 nucleotides matching TRBD2. CDR1 is SGHDN and CDR2 is FVKESK in the germline V gene. The CDR3 has 18 amino acids. The ends lost 0 bases at V and 5 bases at J; junction bases unmatched: 11. The sequenced part of the CDR3 DNA is TGTGCCAGCAGCCAAGATCGCATTTGGGCGGGGGGGAACAATGAG. Its protein is CASSQDRIWAGGNNE. The complete CDR3 sequence is CASSQDRIWAGGNNEQFF.

A remark on this clone: The read ends 3 residues shy of where the CDR3 ends; the end is completed using the germline J gene. This chain joins TRBV20-1 and TRBJ1-3; TRBD1 might be the D (6 bases). Trimming cost V 3 bases and J 2 bases, with 11 bases left between them. The length of the CDR3 is 14 residues. Germline V lookup: CDR1 DFQATT, CDR2 SNEGSKA (reference sequence). CDR3 DNA (partial): TGCAGTGCTAGCCAGGGGAGAGCTGGAAACACC. This codes for CSASQGRAGNT. In full, the CDR3 reads CSASQGRAGNTIYF.

CDR3 bases read: TGTGCCAGCAGCCCGCCCGGGGGATACACCGGGGAG. Protein: CASSPPGGYTGE. The CDR3 in full is CASSPPGGYTGELFF. The V and J genes are TRBV5-6 and TRBJ2-2; D might be TRBD2 (6 bases). The read is 3 residues too short to cover the CDR3 end, so that end is filled in from the germline J gene. V was trimmed by 4 bases and J by 3 bases, leaving 13 bases between them. Germline loops: CDR1 SGHDT, CDR2 YYEEEE. CDR3 size: 15 residues.

For this clone: The CDR3 end is not reached by the read, which stops 3 residues before it; the germline J gene fills it in. The genes are TRBV19 and TRBJ1-1, with 10 bases identical to TRBD1. This CDR3 has 13 residues. Per germline, CDR1 LNHDA and CDR2 SQIVND (reference sequence). CDR3 region: CASKRQGATEAFF. CDR3 DNA (partial): TGTGCCAGTAAAAGACAGGGGGCTACGGAA. The full variable domain, with the rest looked up from reference TRBV19 and TRBJ1-1, is DGGITQSPKYLFRKEGQNVTLSCEQNLNHDAMYWYRQDPGQGLRLIYYSQIVNDFQKGDIAEGYSVSREKKESFPLTVTSAQKNPTAFYLCASKRQGATEAFFGQGTRLTVV.

Notes on this clone: The read ends 3 residues before the CDR3 terminus; that terminus is restored from the germline J gene. The chain employs TRBV12-3 or TRBV12-4 and TRBJ2-1, with 9 bases fitting TRBD2. Trimming took 3 bases from V and 0 from J; bases not matched to a gene: 6. CDR3 length equals 17 residues. The DNA read from the CDR3 is TGTGCCAGCAGTTTCGTAGCGGGGGACGGCTCCTACAATGAG. It specifies CASSFVAGDGSYNE. The CDR3 reads in full as CASSFVAGDGSYNEQFF.

In regard to this clone: The read falls 3 residues short of the CDR3 end, and the missing part is taken from the germline J gene. V gene TRBV20-1 combines with J gene TRBJ1-2, with a possible D match to TRBD1 (5 bases). Germline assignment: CDR1 DFQATT and CDR2 SNEGSKA (reference sequence). The CDR3 extends over 15 amino acids. CDR3 DNA, as far as it was read: TGCAGTGCCCGCGGGTTCGGGGACTTAGGGTGGGGC. Translation gives CSARGFGDLGWG. In full, the CDR3 reads CSARGFGDLGWGYTF.

Regarding this clone: The read finishes 3 residues shy of the CDR3 end, and the germline J gene is used to complete it. The chain links TRBV5-1 to TRBJ2-1, with TRBD2 matching over 13 bases. The germline V gene encodes CDR1 SGHRS and CDR2 YFSETQ. The junction had 2 bases not matched to a gene; V was cut back by 5 bases and J by 0 bases. This CDR3 spans 16 amino acids. The CDR3 DNA, read in part, is TGCGCCAGCAGACTAGCGGGAGGGAGCTCCTACAATGAG. Its protein product is CASRLAGGSSYNE. The whole CDR3 protein is CASRLAGGSSYNEQFF.

This CDR3 reads CASSTGTSGTVSYNEQFF. The CDR3 DNA, read in part, is TGTGCCAGCTCGACCGGGACTAGCGGGACGGTATCCTACAATGAG. The genes are TRBV18 and TRBJ2-1, with TRBD2 identical over 13 bases. Read sequence stops 3 residues before the CDR3 end, and the germline J gene provides the missing end. The CDR3 totals 18 residues. J lost 1 base, V lost 6 bases, and 9 bases had no gene match. Germline assignment: CDR1 KGHSH and CDR2 LQKENI. The full variable domain, its missing parts supplied by reference TRBV18 and TRBJ2-1, is NAGVMQNPRHLVRRRGQEARLRCSPMKGHSHVYWYRQLPEEGLKFMVYLQKENIIDESGMPKERFSAEFPKEGPSILRIQQVVRGDSAAYFCASSTGTSGTVSYNEQFFGPGTRLTVL.

Comments on this clone: The read gets to within 3 residues of the CDR3 end, and the germline J gene fills in the rest. V is TRBV2 and J is TRBJ1-2; TRBD1 might be the D (6 bases). The V end lost 5 bases, the J end lost 6 bases, and 16 bases lay between the germline ends. CDR1 is SNHLY, CDR2 FYNNEI, per germline. The CDR3 extends over 14 amino acids. CDR3 DNA, as far as it was read: TGTGCCAGCAGTCTCACAGGGTCATGGGATGGC. It encodes CASSLTGSWDG. The full-length CDR3 reads as CASSLTGSWDGYTF. Together with reference TRBV2 and TRBJ1-2, the CDR3 gives the full variable domain: EPEVTQTPSHQVTQMGQEVILRCVPISNHLYFYWYRQILGQKVEFLVSFYNNEISEKSEIFDDQFSVERPDGSNFTLKIRSTKLEDSAMYFCASSLTGSWDGYTFGSGTRLTVV.

A word on this clone: The read falls 3 residues short of the CDR3 end, and the missing part is taken from the germline J gene. This chain connects TRBV18 to TRBJ1-1, with TRBD1 identical over 8 bases. The V and J ends lost 3 bases and 4 bases, in that order; junction bases with no gene match: 7. CDR3 size: 15 residues. Germline V lookup: CDR1 KGHSH, CDR2 LQKENI. The CDR3 spells CASSPSDREGTEAFF. The sequenced part of the CDR3 DNA is TGTGCCAGCTCACCTTCGGACAGGGAGGGCACTGAA.